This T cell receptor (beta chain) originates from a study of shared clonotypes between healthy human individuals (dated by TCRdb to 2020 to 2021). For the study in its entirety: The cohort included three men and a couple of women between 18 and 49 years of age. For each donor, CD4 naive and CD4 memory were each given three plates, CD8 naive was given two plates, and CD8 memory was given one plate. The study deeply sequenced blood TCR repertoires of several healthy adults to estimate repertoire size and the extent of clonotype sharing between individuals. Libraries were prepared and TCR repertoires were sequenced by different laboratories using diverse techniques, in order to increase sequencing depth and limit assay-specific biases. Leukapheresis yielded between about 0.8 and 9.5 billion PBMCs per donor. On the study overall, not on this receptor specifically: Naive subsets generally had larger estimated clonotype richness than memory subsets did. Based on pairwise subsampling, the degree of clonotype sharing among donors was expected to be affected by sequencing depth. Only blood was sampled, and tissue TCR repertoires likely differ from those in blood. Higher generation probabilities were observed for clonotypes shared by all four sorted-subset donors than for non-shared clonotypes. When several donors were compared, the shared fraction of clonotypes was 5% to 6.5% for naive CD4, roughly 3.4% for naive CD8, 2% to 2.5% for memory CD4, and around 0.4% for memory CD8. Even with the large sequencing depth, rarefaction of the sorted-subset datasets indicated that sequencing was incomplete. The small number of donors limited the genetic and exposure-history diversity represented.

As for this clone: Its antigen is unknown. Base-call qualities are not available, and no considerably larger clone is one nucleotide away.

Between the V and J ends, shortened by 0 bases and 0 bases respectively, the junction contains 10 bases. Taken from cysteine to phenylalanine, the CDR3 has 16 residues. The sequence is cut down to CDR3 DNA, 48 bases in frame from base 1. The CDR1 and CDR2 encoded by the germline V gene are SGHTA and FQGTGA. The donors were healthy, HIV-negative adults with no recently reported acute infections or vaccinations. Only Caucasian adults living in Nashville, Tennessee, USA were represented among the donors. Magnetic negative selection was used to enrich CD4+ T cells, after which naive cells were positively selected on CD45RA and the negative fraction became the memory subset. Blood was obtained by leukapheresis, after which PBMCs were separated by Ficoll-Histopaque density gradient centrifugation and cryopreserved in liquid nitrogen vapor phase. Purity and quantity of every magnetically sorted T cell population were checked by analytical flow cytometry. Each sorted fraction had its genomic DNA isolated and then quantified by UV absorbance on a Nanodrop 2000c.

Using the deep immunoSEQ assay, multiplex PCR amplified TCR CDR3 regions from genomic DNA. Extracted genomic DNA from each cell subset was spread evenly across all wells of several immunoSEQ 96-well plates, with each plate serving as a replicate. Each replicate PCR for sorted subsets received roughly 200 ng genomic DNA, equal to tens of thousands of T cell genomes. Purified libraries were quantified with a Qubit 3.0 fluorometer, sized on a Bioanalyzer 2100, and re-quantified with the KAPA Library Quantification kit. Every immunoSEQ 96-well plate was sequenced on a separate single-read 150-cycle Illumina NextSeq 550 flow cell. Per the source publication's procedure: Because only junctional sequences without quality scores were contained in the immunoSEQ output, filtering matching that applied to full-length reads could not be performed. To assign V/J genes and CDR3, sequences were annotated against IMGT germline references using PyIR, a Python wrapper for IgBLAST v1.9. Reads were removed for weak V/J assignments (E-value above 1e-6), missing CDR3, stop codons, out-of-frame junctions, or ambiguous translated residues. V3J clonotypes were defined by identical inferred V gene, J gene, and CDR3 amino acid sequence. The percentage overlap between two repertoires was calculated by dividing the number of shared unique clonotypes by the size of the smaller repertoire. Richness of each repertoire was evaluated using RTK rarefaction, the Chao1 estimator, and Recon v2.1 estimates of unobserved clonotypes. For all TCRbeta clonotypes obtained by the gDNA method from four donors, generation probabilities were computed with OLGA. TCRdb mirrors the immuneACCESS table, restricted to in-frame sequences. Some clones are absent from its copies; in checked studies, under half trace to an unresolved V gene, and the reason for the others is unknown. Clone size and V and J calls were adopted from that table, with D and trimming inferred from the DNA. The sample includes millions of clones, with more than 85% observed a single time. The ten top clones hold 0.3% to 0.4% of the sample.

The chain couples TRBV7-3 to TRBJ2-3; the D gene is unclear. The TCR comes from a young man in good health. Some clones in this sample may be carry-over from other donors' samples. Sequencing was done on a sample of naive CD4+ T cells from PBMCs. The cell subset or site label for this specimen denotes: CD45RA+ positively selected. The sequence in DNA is TGTGCCAGCAGCTTAACGCTGTCAGGTAGCACAGATACGCAGTATTTT. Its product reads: CASSLTLSGSTDTQYF.